This TCR beta chain was documented in a study of blood T cells in healthy people across ages. Study-wide findings and caveats: Significant beta diversity loss was already apparent by age roughly 43, declining roughly linearly.

Per the germline V gene, CDR1 is MNHEY and CDR2 is SVGAGI. Trimming cost V 2 bases and J 7 bases; bases outside gene matches: 11. This CDR3 region has 18 residues. Only a few counts were recorded for this clonotype. The antigen is undetermined. Combining a sample-barcoded 5' primer with a J-beta primer mix, a second PCR ran for roughly 7 to 12 cycles. MiXCR, applied by TCRdb to the 5' RACE reads, yields one record per CDR3 protein. The table lists 1.5 million to 1.9 million distinct CDR3 sequences, under 55% of them singletons. Sequencing used blood. This sequence was found in a woman aged 18-35 years in good health. The rearrangement links TRBV6-5 to TRBJ2-1; 13 bases are shared with TRBD2. This chain's CDR3 is CASSYGGLAGEAVNEQFF. The CDR3 DNA reads TGTGCCAGCAGTTACGGCGGACTAGCGGGAGAAGCAGTAAATGAGCAGTTCTTC.